This T cell receptor beta chain was sequenced during a study of T cells in Graves' hyperthyroidism and ophthalmopathy. It was RNA transcripts that yielded the amplified TCR beta CDR3 regions. The HTBI set primed first-round TCR CDR3 RT-PCR. Each CDR3 protein is one row after TCRdb ran MiXCR on the multiplex PCR reads. The table shows roughly 840,000 distinct CDR3 sequences, with around 38% occurring only once. The CDR3 runs to 13 residues. The germline V and J ends were trimmed by 7 bases and 10 bases, with 19 bases remaining between them. Germline assignment: CDR1 LNHDA and CDR2 SQIVND (reference sequence).

Material: blood. The receptor was isolated from a young man with Graves' hyperthyroidism. This rearrangement joins TRBV19 to TRBJ1-1, with D possibly being TRBD1 (5 bases). The CDR3 DNA is TGTGCCAGTAAACCCCCTGTAGAGGGGCGAGCTTTCTTT. Protein: CASKPPVEGRAFF.